These T cell receptor beta chains were read from a single sample in a study of shared clonotypes between healthy human individuals. Produced via immunoSEQ multiplex PCR; TCRdb's table is partial and in-frame only. The sample lists 2.3 million or so clones, 93% occurring once. Sequencing was performed on naive CD4+ T cells from PBMCs. The receptors stem from a man younger than 30 in good health. Some clones in this sample may be carry-over from other donors' samples. Each CDR3 is given with its conserved first and last residue. Fields, in order: CDR3 DNA, CDR3 protein, D gene, V gene, J gene, clone size. D genes are given only for firm matches. The listing skips clone size in some rows; elsewhere it reads once, few, many or a size class.

TGTGCCAGTAGTATAGGCGCTAACTATGGCTACACCTTC	CASSIGANYGYTF	NA	TRBV19	TRBJ1-2	NA
TGTGCCAGCAGCTCCGAAAGGAATGAGCAGTTCTTC	CASSSERNEQFF	NA	TRBV11-3	TRBJ2-1	NA
TGTGCCAGCAGCTTTCGGAAGGGGGTTTCTGAAAACTATGGCTACACCTTC	CASSFRKGVSENYGYTF	NA	TRBV11-2	TRBJ1-2	NA
TGTGCCAGCAGCCAACGCGCCGACACGAACACCGGGGAGCTGTTTTTT	CASSQRADTNTGELFF	NA	TRBV7-3	TRBJ2-2	once
TGCGCCAGCAGCTTGGGTGGTAGTGGGGGCGAGCAGTACTTC	CASSLGGSGGEQYF	NA	TRBV5-1	TRBJ2-7	NA
TGTGCCAGCAGTTACCGACTAGCGGGAGTAGAGACCCAGTACTTC	CASSYRLAGVETQYF	TRBD2	TRBV27	TRBJ2-5	NA
TGTGCCAGCAGTGGGCCGGGACTAGCGGGAGTCACAGATACGCAGTATTTT	CASSGPGLAGVTDTQYF	TRBD2	TRBV28	TRBJ2-3	NA
TGCGCCAGCAGCTGGGGACAGGGGGCTCAGGAGCAGTACTTC	CASSWGQGAQEQYF	TRBD1	TRBV5-1	TRBJ2-7	NA
TGTGCCAGCAGCTCCTCAGCGGGAGAGGGTTACGAGCAGTACTTC	CASSSSAGEGYEQYF	TRBD2	TRBV7-9	TRBJ2-7	NA
TGTGCCGCTACGCCTCGACGGTCCGAGGAGACCCAGTACTTC	CAATPRRSEETQYF	NA	TRBV2	TRBJ2-5	NA
TGTGCCAGCAGTTCACTAGCGGGAGTATACAATGAGCAGTTCTTC	CASSSLAGVYNEQFF	TRBD2	TRBV28	TRBJ2-1	NA
TGTGCCACCTCCCCAACGGGAGGGGGAGAAAAACTGTTTTTT	CATSPTGGGEKLFF	NA	TRBV15	TRBJ1-4	NA
TGTGCCAGCAGCTTAGTGGAGGCCACTGAAGCTTTCTTT	CASSLVEATEAFF	NA	TRBV28	TRBJ1-1	NA
TGTGCCAGCAAGCAGGGACAGGGATTATACGAGCAGTACTTC	CASKQGQGLYEQYF	TRBD1	TRBV25-1	TRBJ2-7	NA
TGTGCCGGGGCTCGGACAGGGAACTATGGCTACACCTTC	CAGARTGNYGYTF	TRBD1	TRBV28	TRBJ1-2	NA
TGTGCCAGCAGCGTATTAAGTCTCGGGGCCAACGTCCTGACTTTC	CASSVLSLGANVLTF	NA	TRBV9	TRBJ2-6	NA
TGTGCCAGCAGTCCCTTGGTACGTGGCTACACCTTC	CASSPLVRGYTF	NA	TRBV21-1	TRBJ1-2	NA
TGTGCCAGCAGCGTAGCTACGGAGTCTAGCGGGAGCGGCCGTACGCAGTATTTT	CASSVATESSGSGRTQYF	TRBD2	TRBV9	TRBJ2-3	NA
TGTGCCAGCAGCTGGACAGGGTACCTGTACTTC	CASSWTGYLYF	TRBD1	TRBV2	TRBJ2-7	NA
TGTGCCAGCAGTTTATTAGCCAAAAACATTCAGTACTTC	CASSLLAKNIQYF	NA	TRBV6-1	TRBJ2-4	NA
TGTGCCAGCAGCCCGCAGGGGGACAGGGTGCATGGCTACACCTTC	CASSPQGDRVHGYTF	TRBD1	TRBV9	TRBJ1-2	NA
TGTGCCACCAGCAGAGATGTTGGGACCCAGTACTTC	CATSRDVGTQYF	NA	TRBV15	TRBJ2-5	NA
TGTGCCAGCAGTCATCCAGGGGGGAACACTGAAGCTTTCTTT	CASSHPGGNTEAFF	TRBD1	TRBV27	TRBJ1-1	NA
TGTGCCAGCAGTTACTCCCAGGGCTATGGCTACACCTTC	CASSYSQGYGYTF	NA	TRBV6-6	TRBJ1-2	NA
TGTGCCAGCGGTGTGGCTGGGGCCAACGTCCTGACTTTC	CASGVAGANVLTF	NA	TRBV27	TRBJ2-6	NA
TGTGCCAGCAGCTCCCCGGGACTAGCGGCAACCTACGAGCAGTACTTC	CASSSPGLAATYEQYF	TRBD2	TRBV7-8	TRBJ2-7	NA
TGTGCCAGTAGTATGACAGGGTATAGCAATCAGCCCCAGCATTTT	CASSMTGYSNQPQHF	TRBD1	TRBV19	TRBJ1-5	NA
TGTGCCAGCAGCTTAGCCTATATTGGGAGGAAGGATGAGCAGTTCTTC	CASSLAYIGRKDEQFF	NA	TRBV7-9	TRBJ2-1	NA
TGTGCCAGTAGTATACAGGGGGTGGGCTGGATCGGGGAGCTGTTTTTT	CASSIQGVGWIGELFF	TRBD1	TRBV19	TRBJ2-2	few
TGTGCCAGCAGCGGGCGGGAAGGACGGCATTATGAGCAGTTCTTC	CASSGREGRHYEQFF	NA	TRBV9	TRBJ2-1	NA
TGTGCCAGCAGCTTCGACAGACTTAACTATGGCTACACCTTC	CASSFDRLNYGYTF	NA	TRBV7-9	TRBJ1-2	NA
TGTGCCAGCAGCTTGGGCGGGACTAGCGGGAGCCACGAGCAGTACTTC	CASSLGGTSGSHEQYF	TRBD2	TRBV5-4	TRBJ2-7	NA